This T cell receptor (beta chain) was recovered during a study of shared clonotypes between healthy human individuals. Looked up from germline, CDR1 is MNHNS and CDR2 is SASEGT. Trimming pared 7 bases from V and 5 bases from J, leaving 11 bases between. CDR3 size: 12 residues. Method: immunoSEQ multiplex PCR; TCRdb's copy keeps in-frame clones and lacks some. The repertoire has a few million clones, around 95% of them found once; the top ten carry over 0.1%. The chain employs TRBV6-1 and TRBJ2-5; D not resolved. The TCR sequence derives from a young man in good health. The sample taken for sequencing was naive CD4+ T cells sorted from blood. Subset described: CD45RA+ positively selected. This chain's CDR3 is CASIPGSETQYF. CDR3 DNA sequence: TGTGCCAGCATACCGGGCTCGGAGACCCAGTACTTC.